One sample yielded the 31 T cell receptor beta chains listed below, sequenced in a study of molecular identifiers for immune sequencing clone quantification. TCRdb re-called the PCR reads with MiXCR, one entry per CDR3 protein. The profile shows 9,500 to 15,000 distinct CDR3 sequences, about 17% of them singletons. The material sequenced was naive CD8+ T cells from blood, with Jurkat cell RNA spiked in. The subset denotes: FACS-sorted CD8+CD4-CCR7+CD45RA+ naive T cells. The receptor source for this set is a human donor in good health. Some libraries in this study had Jurkat cell RNA spiked in.

As concerns this clonotype: Given a much more abundant clone one base away, this may be a read error. J is TRBJ2-7 and V is TRBV28, with unresolved D. The CDR3 runs 14 residues. Germline lookup yields CDR1 MDHEN and CDR2 SYDVKM. The CDR3 reads CASCLSLESYEQYF. The CDR3 coding sequence is TGTGCCAGCTGTTTATCCCTGGAATCCTACGAGCAGTACTTC. The whole variable domain, filled in from reference TRBV28 and TRBJ2-7, reads DVKVTQSSRYLVKRTGEKVFLECVQDMDHENMFWYRQDPGLGLRLIYFSYDVKMKEKGDIPEGYSVSREKKERFSLILESASTNQTSMYLCASCLSLESYEQYFGPGTRLTVT.

A note on this clonotype: Possible read error: a much larger clone is one base away. The chain joins TRBV24-1 to TRBJ2-2; D may be TRBD1 (6 bases). The germline CDR1 and CDR2 sequences are KGHDR and SFDVKD. The CDR3 is 12 amino acids. The CDR3 is CAASTGTGELFF. CDR3 coding DNA: TGTGCCGCCAGTACAGGGACCGGGGAGCTGTTTTTT.

The CDR3 DNA reads as TGTGCCAGCAGTTACGTGGCGGGAGGCAACGGGGAGCTGTTTTTT. Its protein product is CASSYVAGGNGELFF. The chain combines TRBV6-6 with TRBJ2-2; 8 positions agree with TRBD2. Per germline, CDR1 MNHNY and CDR2 SVGAGI (reference sequence). The CDR3 extends over 15 amino acids. V dropped 2 bases and J dropped 7; count of bases not matched to a gene: 6.

To note about this clonotype: One base away lies a much larger clone, so this may be a sequencing read error. The conserved closing phenylalanine or tryptophan is absent in this CDR3, likely reflecting a read error. The rearrangement uses TRBV29-1 and TRBJ2-7; tentatively, D is TRBD1 or TRBD2 (6 bases each). Deletions cut 4 bases from V and 4 bases from J, with 11 bases between. CDR3 length: 12 residues. Germline assignment: CDR1 SQVTM and CDR2 ANQGSEA. The DNA for the CDR3 is TGCAGCGTTGCCACAGGGAGGTACGAGCAGTACTGC. This encodes CSVATGRYEQYC.

V is TRBV3-1 and J is TRBJ2-2; the D gene is possibly TRBD2 (6 bases). The germline gives CDR1 LGHDT, CDR2 YNNKEL (reference sequence). The CDR3 is 16 residues long. The V end was cut by 0 bases, the J end by 7 bases, with 15 bases between. CDR3 region: CASSQDRDSGVGELFF. DNA of the CDR3: TGTGCCAGCAGCCAAGATCGGGATAGCGGCGTCGGGGAGCTGTTTTTT.

This clonotype was counted at least ten times. V usage is TRBV6-2 or TRBV6-3 and J usage is TRBJ1-3; D not certain. The germline V gene has CDR1 MNHEY and CDR2 SVGEGT. CDR3 size: 15 residues. The germline V and J ends were trimmed by 5 bases and 0 bases, with 11 bases remaining between them. The DNA of the CDR3 is TGTGCCAGCAGTCTCGACGGTCTCTCTGGAAACACCATATATTTT. Protein: CASSLDGLSGNTIYF.

This clonotype appeared a few times. A read error may be the cause here, since a much bigger clone is one base away. The chain employs TRBV11-2 and TRBJ2-1, with 12 bases identical to TRBD2. Germline CDR1 reads SGHAT; CDR2 reads FQNNGV. The CDR3 length is 18 residues. The CDR3 region is CASSFTGLAGQLYNEQLF. The CDR3 nucleotides are TGTGCCAGCAGCTTCACAGGACTAGCGGGACAGCTCTACAATGAGCAGCTCTTC.

This clonotype is medium-sized by share. V and J are TRBV7-8 and TRBJ2-3, with D perhaps matching TRBD2 (6 bases). Trimming removed 1 base from V and 1 base from J, with 15 bases in between. The CDR3 totals 17 residues. CDR1 is SGHVS, CDR2 FQNEAQ, per germline. CDR3 protein: CASSLESAGRRTDTQYF. In DNA form, the CDR3 reads TGTGCCAGCAGCTTAGAATCAGCCGGGAGACGCACAGATACGCAGTATTTT.

Comments on this clonotype: A junction boundary mismatches the germline segment, possibly from a read error. The chain carries TRBV19 and TRBJ2-7; maybe TRBD2 (5 bases). Germline lookup yields CDR1 LNHDA and CDR2 SQIVND (reference sequence). This CDR3 spans 14 amino acids. The CDR3 DNA reads as TGTGCCAGTTGTATGGGCCTCGGGGACTACGAGCAGTACTTC. Translation: CASCMGLGDYEQYF.

The V call is TRBV5-6, the J call TRBJ1-2, with 8 bases matching TRBD1. V shed 0 bases and J 4 bases; nucleotides not matched to a gene: 5. The CDR3 contains 15 residues. Germline-derived CDR1 and CDR2 are SGHDT and YYEEEE. CDR3 amino acids: CASSLAGGIFYGYTF. DNA of the CDR3: TGTGCCAGCAGCTTGGCAGGGGGCATCTTCTATGGCTACACCTTC.

In this sample, this clonotype turned up many times. The V and J genes are TRBV27 and TRBJ1-5; D is undetermined. V was shortened by 6 bases and J by 1 base, with 13 bases between the two germline ends. Germline CDR1 reads MNHEY; CDR2 reads SMNVEV (reference sequence). CDR3 length equals 15 residues. The DNA of the CDR3 is TGTGCCAGCAGAGAGGGTCCCGTAAGCAATCAGCCCCAGCATTTT. It specifies CASREGPVSNQPQHF.

In its sample, this clonotype was seen many times. The chain employs TRBV27 and TRBJ2-7; a weak D match, TRBD1 (6 bases). The V and J ends lost 5 bases and 5 bases respectively, with 16 bases between them. The CDR3 spans 14 residues. CDR1 is MNHEY, CDR2 SMNVEV, per germline (reference sequence). CDR3 coding DNA: TGTGCCAGCAGTCCCGGAACCAGGGGTAACGAGCAGTACTTC. This encodes CASSPGTRGNEQYF.

In its sample, this clonotype is medium-sized. The chain uses TRBV2 and TRBJ2-2; TRBD1 matches 7 bases. The CDR3 runs to 15 residues. The germline V gene has CDR1 SNHLY and CDR2 FYNNEI. V lost 9 bases to trimming and J lost 0 bases; unmatched junction nucleotides: 7. CDR3 bases: TGTGCCAGAGAATACAGGGGAACGAACACCGGGGAGCTGTTTTTT. This sequence encodes CAREYRGTNTGELFF.

This clonotype was detected only a few times. A much larger clone differs from this one at a single base, so this may be a read error. This chain joins TRBV11-3 and TRBJ2-1, with a possible D match to TRBD2 (5 bases). The CDR3 is 16 amino acids. Trimming left V 4 bases short and J 6 bases short, with 19 bases between. Germline V gene lookup returns CDR1 SGHNT and CDR2 YENEEA. The CDR3 loop reads CASSSRSGSTINEQFF. The CDR3 coding sequence is TGTGCCAGCAGCTCCCGAAGTGGGAGTACGATCAATGAGCAGTTCTTC.

Ten or more counts support this clonotype. The rearrangement links TRBV11-3 to TRBJ2-1; D is ambiguous. This CDR3 is 13 amino acids long. Trimming shortened V by 1 base and J by 6 bases, and 7 bases separated the two germline ends. CDR1 SGHNT and CDR2 YENEEA come from the germline V gene. CDR3 residues: CASSLGPGNEQFF. The CDR3 nucleotides are TGTGCCAGCAGCTTAGGCCCCGGCAATGAGCAGTTCTTC.

Many counts were recorded for this clonotype. V and J are TRBV9 and TRBJ2-2, with unresolved D. Trimming took off 4 bases at V and 1 base at J, with 5 bases between the two ends. The CDR3 runs 13 residues. Germline V CDR1 and CDR2: SGDLS, YYNGEE. CDR3 in DNA: TGTGCCAGCAGCCCCGGGAACACCGGGGAGCTGTTTTTT. Its translation: CASSPGNTGELFF.

Within the sample, this clonotype is medium-sized. This chain joins TRBV13 and TRBJ2-5, with D tentatively TRBD1 (5 bases). Trimming left V 5 bases short and J 2 bases short, with 12 bases between. CDR3 size: 14 residues. Germline V lookup: CDR1 PRHDT, CDR2 FYEKMQ (reference sequence). CDR3 residues: CASSDKTEQETQYF. As DNA, the CDR3 is TGTGCCAGCAGCGATAAGACAGAACAAGAGACCCAGTACTTC.

There are a few counts of this clonotype. The chain has TRBV20-1 and TRBJ2-7; 13 bases match TRBD2. The V gene end was trimmed by 5 bases and the J gene end by 4 bases; junction bases not matched to a gene: 11. The length of the CDR3 is 16 residues. The germline V gene encodes CDR1 DFQATT and CDR2 SNEGSKA (reference sequence). CDR3 protein: CSADELLAGGPYEQYF. The CDR3 DNA sequence: TGCAGTGCTGATGAACTACTAGCGGGAGGGCCTTACGAGCAGTACTTC.

This clonotype is medium-sized. The CDR3 here is CASSFNTGTPKDTQYF. The CDR3 nucleotides read TGTGCCAGCAGCTTCAATACCGGGACTCCAAAGGATACGCAGTATTTT. The chain couples TRBV11-2 to TRBJ2-3; TRBD2 might be the D (6 bases). CDR1 is SGHAT, CDR2 FQNNGV, per germline. This CDR3 has 16 amino acids. With 3 bases removed from V and 6 bases from J, the gap between germline ends came to 19 bases.

The rearrangement uses TRBV5-1 and TRBJ2-7, with 12 bases aligning to TRBD2. This CDR3 has 18 residues. Unmatched junction bases numbered 7, after V lost 0 bases and J lost 0 bases. Per the germline V gene, CDR1 is SGHRS and CDR2 is YFSETQ. CDR3 residues: CASSLDLAGGSNSYEQYF. The DNA of the CDR3 is TGCGCCAGCAGCTTGGATCTAGCGGGAGGGTCGAACTCCTACGAGCAGTACTTC.

In its sample, this clonotype ranks as medium-sized. The chain joins TRBV30 to TRBJ2-7; D perhaps matches TRBD2 (6 bases). The CDR3 has 16 amino acids. V was pared by 1 base and J by 5 bases, with 21 bases between. The germline V gene encodes CDR1 GTSNPN and CDR2 SVGIG (reference sequence). The CDR3 here is CAWSAAGTPLGHEQYF. The CDR3 DNA reads as TGTGCCTGGAGTGCAGCCGGGACTCCACTAGGTCACGAGCAGTACTTC.

By share of the sample, this clonotype is medium-sized. This chain joins TRBV29-1 and TRBJ1-1, with D unresolved. This CDR3 is built from 16 residues. CDR1 is SQVTM and CDR2 is ANQGSEA in the germline V gene. V dropped 3 bases and J dropped 6 bases, with 23 bases sitting between them. For the CDR3, the DNA is TGCAGCGTTGAGGGAATCGGAATGAGTGGGTTAGCTGAAGCTTTCTTT. This encodes CSVEGIGMSGLAEAFF.

This clonotype has just a few counts. This chain uses TRBV11-2 with TRBJ2-3, with TRBD2 matching 9 bases. Germline V gene data show CDR1 as SGHAT and CDR2 as FQNNGV. Trimming removed 1 base from V and 7 bases from J; junction bases left unmatched: 12. This CDR3 contains 17 residues. This CDR3 is CASSLVGLAGLGNTQYF. In nucleotides, the CDR3 is TGTGCCAGCAGCTTAGTCGGCCTAGCGGGACTAGGAAATACGCAGTATTTT.

Regarding this clonotype: This may come from a read error, since a much larger clone is one base off. The V call is TRBV7-6, the J call TRBJ2-7, with 8 bases aligning to TRBD2. In germline, CDR1 is SGHVS, CDR2 FNYEAQ. The CDR3 is 15 amino acids. CDR3 sequence: CASSLVAGSSYEQCF. CDR3 in DNA: TGTGCCAGCAGCTTAGTAGCGGGGAGCTCCTACGAGCAGTGCTTC.

This clonotype was recorded at least ten times. V and J are TRBV19 and TRBJ1-3; unclear D gene. Germline CDR1 is LNHDA and CDR2 is SQIVND (reference sequence). CDR3 size: 17 residues. V was cut by 6 bases and J by 0 bases, with 18 bases left in between. The CDR3 loop is CASSPDGIISSGNTIYF. In DNA form, the CDR3 reads TGTGCCAGTAGCCCGGACGGAATCATAAGCTCTGGAAACACCATATATTTT.

This clonotype was counted at least ten times. V and J are TRBV28 and TRBJ2-5, with TRBD2 matching 9 bases. The junction had 9 bases not matched to a gene; V was cut back by 6 bases and J by 1 base. CDR1 and CDR2 from the germline V gene are MDHEN and SYDVKM. CDR3 length: 16 residues. CDR3 nucleotide sequence: TGTGCCAGCAGCCCTGGGATAGCGGGAGTCCAAGAGACCCAGTACTTC. Amino acids: CASSPGIAGVQETQYF.

In its sample, this clonotype is medium-sized. The chain is built from TRBV21-1 and TRBJ2-7; the table's D gene call, TRBD1, was not cross checked with the DNA. TRBV21-1 is recorded as a pseudogene. This CDR3 is 13 amino acids long. Here the CDR3 reads CASSKRDEYEQYF. The CDR3 DNA reads TGTGCCAGCAGCAAAAGGGACGAATACGAGCAGTACTTC.

Notes on this clonotype: A much larger clone lies a single base off, so this may be a read error. This sequence joins TRBV28 and TRBJ2-5; 8 nucleotides match TRBD2. The CDR3 runs to 14 residues. Germline CDR1 MDHEN, CDR2 SYDVKM. V lost 7 bases to trimming and J lost 2 bases; unmatched junction nucleotides: 6. CDR3 sequence (DNA): TGTGCCAGCAAAACTATAGCGGGACAAGAGACCCAGTACTTC. Translated, it gives CASKTIAGQETQYF.

This clonotype was counted between two and nine times. This rearrangement joins TRBV7-2 to TRBJ2-1; 7 bases match TRBD1. From germline, CDR1 is SGHTA and CDR2 FQGNSA. There are 16 residues in the CDR3. V shed 1 base, J shed 5 bases, and the junction held 8 bases outside the gene matches. The DNA for the CDR3 is TGTGCCAGCAGCTTAGTGGGGGAAGGACAGGACAATGAGCAGTTCTTC. Translated, it gives CASSLVGEGQDNEQFF.

This clonotype was detected many times. The chain combines TRBV28 with TRBJ1-4; the D gene is possibly TRBD1 (5 bases). The CDR3 extends over 11 amino acids. CDR1 is MDHEN, CDR2 SYDVKM, per germline. Trimming stripped 6 bases from V and 14 bases from J, with 13 bases between. The CDR3 is CASSTPGTLFF. The CDR3 coding sequence is TGTGCCAGCAGCACCCCCGGGACGCTGTTTTTT.

Relative to its sample, this clonotype is medium-sized. The chain has TRBV9 and TRBJ2-1, with 7 bases aligning to TRBD2. The length of the CDR3 is 17 residues. V gave up 5 bases and J gave up 0 bases; unmatched junction bases: 11. Germline V CDR1 and CDR2: SGDLS, YYNGEE. The CDR3 DNA reads TGTGCCAGCAGTCGATTACTAGCGACGTACTCCTACAATGAGCAGTTCTTC. It codes for CASSRLLATYSYNEQFF.